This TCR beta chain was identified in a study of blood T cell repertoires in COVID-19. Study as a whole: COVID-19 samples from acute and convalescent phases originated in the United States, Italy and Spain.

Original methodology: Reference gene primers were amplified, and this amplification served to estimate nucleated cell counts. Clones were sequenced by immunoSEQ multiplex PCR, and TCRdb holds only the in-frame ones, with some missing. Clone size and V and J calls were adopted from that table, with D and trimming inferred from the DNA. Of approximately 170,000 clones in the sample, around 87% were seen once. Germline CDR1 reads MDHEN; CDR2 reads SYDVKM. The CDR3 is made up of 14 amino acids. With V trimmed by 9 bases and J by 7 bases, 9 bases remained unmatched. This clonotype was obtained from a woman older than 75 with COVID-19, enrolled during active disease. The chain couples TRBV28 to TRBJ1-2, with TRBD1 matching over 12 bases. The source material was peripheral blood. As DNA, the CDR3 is TGTGCCAGTAAAACCGGGACAGGGGGCGTTGGCTACACCTTC. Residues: CASKTGTGGVGYTF.